These 19 T cell receptor beta chains share one sample of origin, sequenced in a study of blood T cell repertoires in COVID-19. Profiling relied on immunoSEQ multiplex PCR, and the TCRdb table lists in-frame clones only, not all of them. The profile covers 110,000 to 150,000 clones, with roughly 83% appearing a single time and approximately 5% taken by the ten largest. Sequenced sample: PBMCs or T cells enriched from blood (not recorded which). The receptors shown here come from a man in his forties with acute COVID-19.

The gene calls are TRBV5-3 and TRBJ1-1, with D perhaps matching TRBD1 (5 bases). TRBV5-3 is known as an ORF, though its function is uncertain. CDR3 size: 17 residues. V lost 9 bases to trimming and J lost 0 bases, with 24 bases between them. The DNA for the CDR3 is TGTGCCATGAACCGACAGCTAAGTGAAAGGGTGAACACTGAAGCTTTCTTT. Its protein is CAMNRQLSERVNTEAFF.

The chain links TRBV28 to TRBJ2-2, with D possibly being TRBD2 (5 bases). The CDR3 totals 13 residues. V lost 11 bases to trimming and J lost 2 bases, with 12 bases between them. The germline V gene encodes CDR1 MDHEN and CDR2 SYDVKM. CDR3 DNA sequence: TGTGCCTGGGGAGCCTCAAACACCGGGGAGCTGTTTTTT. Residues: CAWGASNTGELFF.

Notes on this clone: The same CDR3 is also encoded by other DNA sequences in this sample. The genes are TRBV7-9 and TRBJ2-3; D not certain. The CDR3 is 12 amino acids. CDR1 is SEHNR, CDR2 FQNEAQ, per germline (reference sequence). The V and J ends lost 4 bases and 3 bases respectively, with 5 bases between them. The CDR3 DNA is TGTGCCAGCAGCTCCCTTACAGATACGCAGTATTTT. It yields the protein CASSSLTDTQYF.

The V call is TRBV19, the J call TRBJ2-2, with 12 bases that match TRBD2. Germline values: CDR1 LNHDA, CDR2 SQIVND (reference sequence). V dropped 3 bases and J dropped 9; count of bases not matched to a gene: 17. The CDR3 sequence is 19 residues long. CDR3: CASSMALLAGGPYARELFF. The CDR3 nucleotides read TGTGCCAGTAGTATGGCCCTACTAGCGGGGGGTCCCTATGCCCGGGAGCTGTTTTTT. Filled out from reference TRBV19 and TRBJ2-2, the complete variable domain reads DGGITQSPKYLFRKEGQNVTLSCEQNLNHDAMYWYRQDPGQGLRLIYYSQIVNDFQKGDIAEGYSVSREKKESFPLTVTSAQKNPTAFYLCASSMALLAGGPYARELFFGEGSRLTVL.

This sequence joins TRBV11-2 and TRBJ2-3; D possibly corresponds to TRBD2 (6 bases). V lost 5 bases and J 0 bases, leaving 12 bases between the germline ends. The CDR3 sequence is 15 residues long. The germline CDR1 and CDR2 sequences are SGHAT and FQNNGV. The CDR3 DNA is TGTGCCAGCAGCGCGCGCCGGGGGAGCACAGATACGCAGTATTTT. Protein sequence: CASSARRGSTDTQYF.

The rearrangement links TRBV29-1 to TRBJ2-7, with 7 nucleotides matching TRBD1. With 7 bases clipped from V and 0 bases from J, the junction kept 3 bases outside the gene matches. The germline V gene has CDR1 SQVTM and CDR2 ANQGSEA. The CDR3 covers 12 residues. In DNA, the CDR3 is TGCAGCGCCCGGGACAGCTCCTACGAGCAGTACTTC. It yields the protein CSARDSSYEQYF.

This clone was recorded a few times. The chain is built from TRBV7-9 and TRBJ1-2; a weak D match, TRBD1 (5 bases). Germline CDR1 SEHNR, CDR2 FQNEAQ (reference sequence). This CDR3 has 13 amino acids. With 2 bases removed from V and 6 bases from J, the gap between germline ends came to 10 bases. Here the CDR3 reads CASSLREGDGYTF. DNA of the CDR3: TGTGCCAGCAGCTTAAGAGAAGGGGATGGCTACACCTTC.

This clone came up a few times. This sequence joins TRBV5-1 and TRBJ2-3; 8 positions match TRBD2. The CDR3 totals 16 residues. Germline V gene sequence: CDR1 SGHRS, CDR2 YFSETQ. After removal of 3 bases from V and 3 bases from J, the junction contained 9 bases not matched to a gene. This CDR3 is CASSSGARGETDTQYF. CDR3 bases: TGCGCCAGCAGCTCAGGGGCGCGGGGGGAGACAGATACGCAGTATTTT.

This chain connects TRBV5-6 to TRBJ1-2; 9 bases line up with TRBD1. After removal of 3 bases from V and 2 bases from J, the junction contained 2 bases not matched to a gene. The CDR3 runs to 14 residues. The germline V gene encodes CDR1 SGHDT and CDR2 YYEEEE. For the CDR3, the DNA is TGTGCCAGCAGCTGGGGGACAGGGAACTATGGCTACACCTTC. Its protein is CASSWGTGNYGYTF.

The rearrangement links TRBV19 to TRBJ1-4; D possibly corresponds to TRBD1 (6 bases). Germline assignment: CDR1 LNHDA and CDR2 SQIVND (reference sequence). The V end lost 5 bases, the J end lost 4 bases, and 17 bases lay between the germline ends. The CDR3 loop spans 16 amino acids. The CDR3 coding sequence is TGTGCCAGTAGTCCCGTCAACAGGGCCTTTAATGAAAAACTGTTTTTT. Protein: CASSPVNRAFNEKLFF.

The rearrangement joins TRBV7-8 to TRBJ2-7; TRBD1 might be the D (5 bases). V was trimmed by 4 bases and J by 0 bases, leaving 7 bases between them. This CDR3 contains 13 residues. The germline V gene has CDR1 SGHVS and CDR2 FQNEAQ. Written as DNA, the CDR3 is TGTGCCAGCAGCTATGACAGCTCCTACGAGCAGTACTTC. It is translated as CASSYDSSYEQYF.

This clone appeared a single time. The V gene is TRBV28, the J gene TRBJ1-2; 7 bases match TRBD1. Losses at the gene ends were 4 bases for V and 7 bases for J; bases not matched to a gene: 9. The CDR3 spans 14 residues. Germline CDR1 and CDR2: MDHEN and SYDVKM. This CDR3 is CASSSPTGTAGYTF. The CDR3 DNA reads TGTGCCAGCAGTTCCCCAACCGGGACAGCTGGCTACACCTTC.

V gene TRBV4-1 combines with J gene TRBJ1-1; 9 positions agree with TRBD1. Germline loops: CDR1 MGHRA, CDR2 YSYEKL. The V segment lost 0 bases and the J segment 3 bases; nucleotides outside the gene matches: 5. The CDR3 length is 16 residues. This CDR3 is CASSQDLQGAYTEAFF. CDR3 DNA sequence: TGCGCCAGCAGCCAAGACCTACAGGGGGCTTACACTGAAGCTTTCTTT.

V gene TRBV28 combines with J gene TRBJ2-5, with TRBD1 matching over 9 bases. Looked up from germline, CDR1 is MDHEN and CDR2 is SYDVKM. The CDR3 totals 18 residues. Germline trimming cut 7 bases from V and 2 bases from J; bases unmatched to any gene: 17. The CDR3 spells CASIPNRGRFEYQETQYF. The CDR3 DNA reads TGTGCCAGCATTCCAAACAGGGGGCGGTTTGAGTATCAAGAGACCCAGTACTTC.

The chain links TRBV7-8 to TRBJ2-7; TRBD1 aligns across 7 bases. The V segment lost 1 base and the J segment 2 bases; nucleotides outside the gene matches: 2. Germline values: CDR1 SGHVS, CDR2 FQNEAQ. The CDR3 length is 14 residues. The CDR3: CASSLEGGTYEQYF. The CDR3 DNA sequence: TGTGCCAGCAGCTTAGAAGGGGGCACCTACGAGCAGTACTTC. The full variable domain, with the rest looked up from reference TRBV7-8 and TRBJ2-7, is GAGVSQSPRYKVAKRGQDVALRCDPISGHVSLFWYQQALGQGPEFLTYFQNEAQLDKSGLPSDRFFAERPEGSVSTLKIQRTQQEDSAVYLCASSLEGGTYEQYFGPGTRLTVT.

The chain uses TRBV19 and TRBJ1-4; D is undetermined. Looked up from germline, CDR1 is LNHDA and CDR2 is SQIVND (reference sequence). V dropped 3 bases and J dropped 4 bases, with 12 bases sitting between them. The CDR3 is made up of 15 amino acids. Here the CDR3 DNA reads TGTGCCAGTAGTATTGGGCAGGCGAGTAATGAAAAACTGTTTTTT. This sequence encodes CASSIGQASNEKLFF. Using reference TRBV19 and TRBJ1-4 for the parts outside the CDR3, the full variable domain is DGGITQSPKYLFRKEGQNVTLSCEQNLNHDAMYWYRQDPGQGLRLIYYSQIVNDFQKGDIAEGYSVSREKKESFPLTVTSAQKNPTAFYLCASSIGQASNEKLFFGSGTQLSVL.

The rearrangement links TRBV30 to TRBJ1-2; unclear D gene. V lost 0 bases and J lost 4, with 12 bases in between. The CDR3 loop spans 14 amino acids. CDR1 GTSNPN and CDR2 SVGIG come from the germline V gene (reference sequence). In DNA, the CDR3 is TGTGCCTGGAGTGTACGAGGGCCCCTCTATGGCTACACCTTC. Its protein is CAWSVRGPLYGYTF. Filled out from reference TRBV30 and TRBJ1-2, the complete variable domain reads SQTIHQWPATLVQPVGSPLSLECTVEGTSNPNLYWYRQAAGRGLQLLFYSVGIGQISSEVPQNLSASRPQDRQFILSSKKLLLSDSGFYLCAWSVRGPLYGYTFGSGTRLTVV.

This clone was found a few times. V usage is TRBV19 and J usage is TRBJ2-3, with 11 bases that match TRBD2. Trimming took 5 bases from V and 2 from J; bases not matched to a gene: 6. Germline V gene data show CDR1 as LNHDA and CDR2 as SQIVND (reference sequence). The CDR3 has 16 amino acids. CDR3 in amino acids: CASSVLAGGFTDTQYF. For the CDR3, the DNA is TGTGCCAGTAGTGTCCTAGCGGGGGGCTTCACAGATACGCAGTATTTT.

This clone was observed a single time. J is TRBJ2-7 and V is TRBV13, with D possibly TRBD1 on 6 matching bases. Per germline, CDR1 PRHDT and CDR2 FYEKMQ (reference sequence). There are 15 residues in the CDR3. V lost 2 bases and J lost 0, with 11 bases in between. The CDR3 sequence: CASSLRRDNSYEQYF. The CDR3, as DNA: TGTGCCAGCAGCTTAAGACGGGACAACTCCTACGAGCAGTACTTC.